This T cell receptor (beta chain) was retrieved from a study of blood T cell repertoires in COVID-19. On the study more broadly: T cells, B-cell-depleted T cells, or PBMCs supplied cDNA or gDNA.

This clone has just one count. Only in-frame clones appear in the TCRdb table, and some are missing; sequencing was by immunoSEQ multiplex PCR. The sample lists about 250,000 clones, approximately 79% occurring once. The CDR3 loop spans 13 amino acids. Deletions cut 0 bases from V and 7 bases from J, with 6 bases between. Germline V gives CDR1 SEHNR, CDR2 FQNEAQ (reference sequence). This clonotype originated in a woman between 40 and 55 years old with active or convalescent COVID-19. The sample comprised peripheral blood. The chain couples TRBV7-9 to TRBJ1-4; D gene ambiguous. The CDR3 loop is CASSLAGSEKLFF. In DNA form, the CDR3 reads TGTGCCAGCAGCTTAGCTGGGAGTGAAAAACTGTTTTTT.